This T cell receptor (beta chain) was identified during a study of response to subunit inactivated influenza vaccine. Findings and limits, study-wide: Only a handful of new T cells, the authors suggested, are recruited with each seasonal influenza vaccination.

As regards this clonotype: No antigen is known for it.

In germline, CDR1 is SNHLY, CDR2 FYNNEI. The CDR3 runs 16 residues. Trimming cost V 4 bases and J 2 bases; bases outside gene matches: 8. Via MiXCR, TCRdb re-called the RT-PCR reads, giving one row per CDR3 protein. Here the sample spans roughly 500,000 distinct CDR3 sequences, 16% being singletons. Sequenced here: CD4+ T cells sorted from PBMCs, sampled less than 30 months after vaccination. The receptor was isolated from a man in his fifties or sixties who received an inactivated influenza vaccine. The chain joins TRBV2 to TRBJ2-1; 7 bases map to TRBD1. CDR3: CASSAITGAPYNEQFF. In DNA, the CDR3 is TGTGCCAGCAGTGCGATAACAGGGGCCCCCTACAATGAGCAGTTCTTC.